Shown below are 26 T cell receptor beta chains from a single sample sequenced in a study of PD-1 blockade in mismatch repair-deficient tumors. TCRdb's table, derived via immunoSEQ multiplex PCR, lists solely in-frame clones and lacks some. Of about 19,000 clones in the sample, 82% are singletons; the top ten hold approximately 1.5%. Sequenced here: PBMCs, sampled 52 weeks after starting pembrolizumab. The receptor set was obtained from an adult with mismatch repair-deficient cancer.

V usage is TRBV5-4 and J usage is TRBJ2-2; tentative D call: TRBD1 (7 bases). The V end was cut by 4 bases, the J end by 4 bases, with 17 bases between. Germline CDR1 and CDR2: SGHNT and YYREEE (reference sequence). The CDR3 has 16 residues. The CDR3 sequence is CASSIGGAGGTGELFF. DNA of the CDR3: TGTGCCAGCAGCATAGGGGGCGCCGGGGGCACCGGGGAGCTGTTTTTT.

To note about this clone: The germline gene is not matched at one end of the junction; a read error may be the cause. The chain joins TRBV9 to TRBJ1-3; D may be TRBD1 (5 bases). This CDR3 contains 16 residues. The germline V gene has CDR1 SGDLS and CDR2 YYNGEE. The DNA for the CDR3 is TGTGCCAGCAGCTTCACGGGACTTTACTCTCGAAACACCATATATTTT. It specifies CASSFTGLYSRNTIYF. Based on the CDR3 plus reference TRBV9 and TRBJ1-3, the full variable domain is DSGVTQTPKHLITATGQRVTLRCSPRSGDLSVYWYQQSLDQGLQFLIQYYNGEERAKGNILERFSAQQFPDLHSELNLSSLELGDSALYFCASSFTGLYSRNTIYFGEGSWLTVV.

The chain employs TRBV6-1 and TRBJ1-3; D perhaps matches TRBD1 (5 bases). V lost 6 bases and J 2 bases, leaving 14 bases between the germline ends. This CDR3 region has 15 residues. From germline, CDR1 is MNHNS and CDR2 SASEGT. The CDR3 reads CASRDDGGTGNTIYF. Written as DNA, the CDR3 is TGTGCCAGCAGGGATGACGGGGGGACTGGAAACACCATATATTTT.

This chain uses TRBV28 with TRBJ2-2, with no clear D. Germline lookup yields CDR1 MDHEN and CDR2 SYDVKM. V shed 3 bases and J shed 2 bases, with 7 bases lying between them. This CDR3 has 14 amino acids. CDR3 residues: CASSFAANTGELFF. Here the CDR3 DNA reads TGTGCCAGCAGTTTTGCGGCCAACACCGGGGAGCTGTTTTTT.

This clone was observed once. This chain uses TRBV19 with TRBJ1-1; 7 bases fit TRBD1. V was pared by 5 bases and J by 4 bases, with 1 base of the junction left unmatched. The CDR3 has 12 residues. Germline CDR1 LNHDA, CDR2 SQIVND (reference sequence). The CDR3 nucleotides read TGTGCCAGTAGTTACAGGGGCACTGAAGCTTTCTTT. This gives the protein CASSYRGTEAFF.

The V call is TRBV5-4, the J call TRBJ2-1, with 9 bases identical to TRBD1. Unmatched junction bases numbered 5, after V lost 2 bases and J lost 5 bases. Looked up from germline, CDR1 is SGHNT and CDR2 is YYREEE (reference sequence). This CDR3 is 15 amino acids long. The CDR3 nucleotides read TGTGCCAGCAGCTTCATCGGGACAGGGCACAATGAGCAGTTCTTC. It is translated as CASSFIGTGHNEQFF.

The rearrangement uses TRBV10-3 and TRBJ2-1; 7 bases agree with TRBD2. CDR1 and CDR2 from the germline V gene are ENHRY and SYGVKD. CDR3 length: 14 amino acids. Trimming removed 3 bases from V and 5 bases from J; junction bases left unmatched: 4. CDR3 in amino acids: CAISDTGLNNEQFF. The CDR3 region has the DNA TGTGCCATCAGTGACACGGGACTAAACAATGAGCAGTTCTTC.

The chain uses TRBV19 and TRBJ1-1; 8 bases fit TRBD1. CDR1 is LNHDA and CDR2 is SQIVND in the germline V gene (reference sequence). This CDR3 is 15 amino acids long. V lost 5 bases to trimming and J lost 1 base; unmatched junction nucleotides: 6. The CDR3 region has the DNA TGTGCCAGTAGTCTGGACAGGGACTGGAACACTGAAGCTTTCTTT. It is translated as CASSLDRDWNTEAFF. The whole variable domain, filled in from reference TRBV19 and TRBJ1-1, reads DGGITQSPKYLFRKEGQNVTLSCEQNLNHDAMYWYRQDPGQGLRLIYYSQIVNDFQKGDIAEGYSVSREKKESFPLTVTSAQKNPTAFYLCASSLDRDWNTEAFFGQGTRLTVV.

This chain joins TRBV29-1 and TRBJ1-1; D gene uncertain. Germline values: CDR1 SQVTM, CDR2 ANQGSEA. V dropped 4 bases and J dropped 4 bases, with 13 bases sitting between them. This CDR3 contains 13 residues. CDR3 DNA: TGCAGCGTTGCCCACGCCCTCGGCACTGAAGCTTTCTTT. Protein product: CSVAHALGTEAFF.

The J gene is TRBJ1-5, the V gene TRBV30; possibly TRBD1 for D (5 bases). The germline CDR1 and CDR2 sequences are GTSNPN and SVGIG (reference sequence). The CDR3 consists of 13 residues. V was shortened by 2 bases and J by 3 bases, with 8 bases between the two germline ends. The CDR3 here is CAWSLTVNQPQHF. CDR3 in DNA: TGTGCCTGGAGTTTGACAGTCAATCAGCCCCAGCATTTT. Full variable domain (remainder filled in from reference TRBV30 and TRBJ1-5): SQTIHQWPATLVQPVGSPLSLECTVEGTSNPNLYWYRQAAGRGLQLLFYSVGIGQISSEVPQNLSASRPQDRQFILSSKKLLLSDSGFYLCAWSLTVNQPQHFGDGTRLSIL.

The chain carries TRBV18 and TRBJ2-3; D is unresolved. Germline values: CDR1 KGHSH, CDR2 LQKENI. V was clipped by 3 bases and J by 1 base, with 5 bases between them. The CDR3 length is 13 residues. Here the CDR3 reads CASSPPGTDTQYF. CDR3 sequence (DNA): TGTGCCAGCTCACCTCCAGGCACAGATACGCAGTATTTT.

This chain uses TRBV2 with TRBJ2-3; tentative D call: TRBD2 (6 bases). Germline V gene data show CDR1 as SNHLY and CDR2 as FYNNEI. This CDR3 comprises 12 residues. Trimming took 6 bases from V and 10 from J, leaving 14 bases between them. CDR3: CASRGSTGAQYF. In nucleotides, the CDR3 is TGTGCCAGCAGGGGCTCGACGGGGGCGCAGTATTTT.

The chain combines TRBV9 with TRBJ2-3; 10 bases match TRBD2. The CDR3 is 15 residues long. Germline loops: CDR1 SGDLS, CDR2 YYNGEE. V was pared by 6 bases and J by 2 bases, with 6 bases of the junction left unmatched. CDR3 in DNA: TGTGCCAGCAAGCCTAGCGGGAGAAACACAGATACGCAGTATTTT. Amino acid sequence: CASKPSGRNTDTQYF.

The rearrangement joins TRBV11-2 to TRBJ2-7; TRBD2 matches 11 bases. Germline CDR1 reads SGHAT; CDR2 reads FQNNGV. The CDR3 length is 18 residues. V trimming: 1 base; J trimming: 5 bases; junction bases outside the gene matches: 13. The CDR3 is CASSLVIRLAGGGNEQYF. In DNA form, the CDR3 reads TGTGCCAGCAGCTTAGTAATTCGGCTAGCGGGAGGCGGAAACGAGCAGTACTTC. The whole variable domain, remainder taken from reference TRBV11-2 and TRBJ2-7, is EAGVAQSPRYKIIEKRQSVAFWCNPISGHATLYWYQQILGQGPKLLIQFQNNGVVDDSQLPKDRFSAERLKGVDSTLKIQPAKLEDSAVYLCASSLVIRLAGGGNEQYFGPGTRLTVT.

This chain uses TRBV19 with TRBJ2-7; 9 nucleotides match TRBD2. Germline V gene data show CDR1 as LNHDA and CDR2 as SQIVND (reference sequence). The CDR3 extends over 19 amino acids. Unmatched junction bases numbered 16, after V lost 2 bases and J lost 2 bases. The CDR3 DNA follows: TGTGCCAGTAGTATATTTTTTAGGGGAAGCGGGGGGCCTCCCTACGAGCAGTACTTC. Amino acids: CASSIFFRGSGGPPYEQYF.

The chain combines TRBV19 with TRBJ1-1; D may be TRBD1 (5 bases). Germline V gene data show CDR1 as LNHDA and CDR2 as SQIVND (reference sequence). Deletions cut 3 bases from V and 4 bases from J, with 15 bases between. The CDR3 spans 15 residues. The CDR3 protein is CASSISWGGTTEAFF. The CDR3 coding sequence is TGTGCCAGTAGTATTTCTTGGGGGGGGACCACTGAAGCTTTCTTT.

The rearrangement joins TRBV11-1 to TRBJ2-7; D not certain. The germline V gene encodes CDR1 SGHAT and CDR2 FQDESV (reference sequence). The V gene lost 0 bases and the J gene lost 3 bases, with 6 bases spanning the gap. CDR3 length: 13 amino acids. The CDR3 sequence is CASSLASFYEQYF. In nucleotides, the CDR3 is TGTGCCAGCAGCTTAGCTTCCTTCTACGAGCAGTACTTC.

Here the CDR3 DNA reads TGTGCTAGTGGTTTGGTAATCGGGGAGGGGAGCTCCTATAATTCACCCCTCCACTTT. This translates into CASGLVIGEGSSYNSPLHF. The V gene is TRBV12-5, the J gene TRBJ1-6; a possible D gene is TRBD1 (5 bases). This CDR3 has 19 residues. Germline CDR1 LGHNT, CDR2 FRNRAP. The germline V and J ends were trimmed by 0 bases and 0 bases, with 15 bases remaining between them.

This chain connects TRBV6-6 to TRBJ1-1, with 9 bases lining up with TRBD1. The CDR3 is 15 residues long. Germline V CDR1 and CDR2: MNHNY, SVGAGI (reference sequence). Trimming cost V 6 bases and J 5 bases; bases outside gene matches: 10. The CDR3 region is CASREPGQGGTEAFF. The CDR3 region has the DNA TGTGCCAGCAGAGAACCGGGACAGGGTGGTACTGAAGCTTTCTTT.

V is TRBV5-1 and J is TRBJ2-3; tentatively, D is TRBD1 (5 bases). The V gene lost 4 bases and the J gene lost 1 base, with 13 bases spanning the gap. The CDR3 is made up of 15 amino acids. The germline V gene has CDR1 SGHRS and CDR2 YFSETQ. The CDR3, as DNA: TGCGCCAGCAGCCCAGGGAATTTCGGCACAGATACGCAGTATTTT. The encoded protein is CASSPGNFGTDTQYF.

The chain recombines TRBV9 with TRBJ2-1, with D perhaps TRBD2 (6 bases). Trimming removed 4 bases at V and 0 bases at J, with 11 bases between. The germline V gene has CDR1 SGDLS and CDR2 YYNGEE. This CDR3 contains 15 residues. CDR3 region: CASSTRRDSYNEQFF. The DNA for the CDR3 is TGTGCCAGCAGCACGAGGCGGGACTCCTACAATGAGCAGTTCTTC. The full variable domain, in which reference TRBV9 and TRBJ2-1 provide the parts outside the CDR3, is DSGVTQTPKHLITATGQRVTLRCSPRSGDLSVYWYQQSLDQGLQFLIQYYNGEERAKGNILERFSAQQFPDLHSELNLSSLELGDSALYFCASSTRRDSYNEQFFGPGTRLTVL.

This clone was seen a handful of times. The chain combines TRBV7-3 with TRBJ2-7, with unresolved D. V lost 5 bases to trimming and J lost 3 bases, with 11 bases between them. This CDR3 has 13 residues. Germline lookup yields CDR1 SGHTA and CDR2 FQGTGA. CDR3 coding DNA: TGTGCCAGCAGCCGCGACTGGAACTACGAGCAGTACTTC. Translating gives CASSRDWNYEQYF.

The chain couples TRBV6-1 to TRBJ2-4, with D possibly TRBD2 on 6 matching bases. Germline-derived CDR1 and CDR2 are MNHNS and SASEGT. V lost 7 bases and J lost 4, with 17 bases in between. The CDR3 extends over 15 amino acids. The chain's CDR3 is CASNEVDYTKNIQYF. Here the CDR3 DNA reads TGTGCCAGCAACGAAGTGGACTACACAAAAAACATTCAGTACTTC.

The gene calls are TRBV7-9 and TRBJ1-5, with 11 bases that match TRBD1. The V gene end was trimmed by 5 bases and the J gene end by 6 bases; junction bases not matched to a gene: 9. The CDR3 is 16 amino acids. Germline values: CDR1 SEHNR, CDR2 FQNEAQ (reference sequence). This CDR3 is CASSPGTGGLAQPQHF. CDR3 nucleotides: TGTGCCAGCAGCCCGGGGACAGGGGGTTTGGCTCAGCCCCAGCATTTT. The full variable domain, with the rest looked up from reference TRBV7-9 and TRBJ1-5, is DTGVSQNPRHKITKRGQNVTFRCDPISEHNRLYWYRQTLGQGPEFLTYFQNEAQLEKSRLLSDRFSAERPKGSFSTLEIQRTEQGDSAMYLCASSPGTGGLAQPQHFGDGTRLSIL.

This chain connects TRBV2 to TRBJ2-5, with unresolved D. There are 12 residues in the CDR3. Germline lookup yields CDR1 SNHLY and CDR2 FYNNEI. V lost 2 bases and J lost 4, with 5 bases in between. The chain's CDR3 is CASSEYRETQYF. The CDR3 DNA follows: TGTGCCAGCAGTGAATATAGAGAGACCCAGTACTTC.

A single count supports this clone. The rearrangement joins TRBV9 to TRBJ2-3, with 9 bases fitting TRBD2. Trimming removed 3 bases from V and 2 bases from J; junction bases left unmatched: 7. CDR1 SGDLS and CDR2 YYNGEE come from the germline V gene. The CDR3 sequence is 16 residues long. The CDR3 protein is CASSDGTSRYTDTQYF. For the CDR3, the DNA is TGTGCCAGCAGCGACGGGACTAGCCGGTACACAGATACGCAGTATTTT. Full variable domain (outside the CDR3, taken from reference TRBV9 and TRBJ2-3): DSGVTQTPKHLITATGQRVTLRCSPRSGDLSVYWYQQSLDQGLQFLIQYYNGEERAKGNILERFSAQQFPDLHSELNLSSLELGDSALYFCASSDGTSRYTDTQYFGPGTRLTVL.